This T cell receptor beta chain was sequenced in a study of shared clonotypes between healthy human individuals. CDR1 is MNHEY and CDR2 is SMNVEV in the germline V gene (reference sequence). V was clipped by 2 bases and J by 0 bases, with 8 bases between them. The CDR3 runs to 14 residues. Only Caucasian adults living in Nashville, Tennessee made up the donor group. The method was immunoSEQ multiplex PCR; TCRdb's version includes in-frame clones alone and lacks a portion of them. The sample records over a million clones, around 97% being singletons. Specimen: naive CD4+ T cells sorted from blood. Subset reported: CD45RA+ positively selected. This sequence joins TRBV27 and TRBJ2-7, with D perhaps matching TRBD1 (5 bases). This clonotype was obtained from a man younger than 45 in good health. This chain's CDR3 is CASSLKGASYEQYF. The CDR3 coding sequence is TGTGCCAGCAGTTTAAAAGGGGCCTCCTACGAGCAGTACTTC.